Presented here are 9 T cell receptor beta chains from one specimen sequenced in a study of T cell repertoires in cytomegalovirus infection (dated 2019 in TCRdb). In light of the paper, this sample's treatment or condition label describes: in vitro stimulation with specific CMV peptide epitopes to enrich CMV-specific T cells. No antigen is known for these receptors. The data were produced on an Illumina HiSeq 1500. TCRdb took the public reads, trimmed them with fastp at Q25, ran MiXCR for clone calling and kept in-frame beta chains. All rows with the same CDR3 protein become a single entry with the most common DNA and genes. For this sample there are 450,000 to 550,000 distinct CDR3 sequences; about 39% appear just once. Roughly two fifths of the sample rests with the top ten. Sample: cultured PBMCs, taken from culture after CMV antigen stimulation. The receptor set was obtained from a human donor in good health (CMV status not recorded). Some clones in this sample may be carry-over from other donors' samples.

The CDR3 reads CSAPRFEFPNEQYF. The DNA of the CDR3 is TGCAGTGCTCCCCGCTTCGAATTCCCCAACGAGCAGTACTTC. The chain joins TRBV20-1 to TRBJ2-7; D uncertain. Trimming shortened V by 5 bases and J by 5 bases, and 19 bases separated the two germline ends. Germline CDR1 reads DFQATT; CDR2 reads SNEGSKA (reference sequence). The CDR3 runs to 14 residues.

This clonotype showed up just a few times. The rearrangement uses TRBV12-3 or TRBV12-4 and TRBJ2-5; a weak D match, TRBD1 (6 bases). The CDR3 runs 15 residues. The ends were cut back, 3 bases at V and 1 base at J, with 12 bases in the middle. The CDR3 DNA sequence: TGTGCCAGCAGTTTGCAGGGGCGAGCCCAAGAGACCCAGTACTTC. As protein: CASSLQGRAQETQYF.

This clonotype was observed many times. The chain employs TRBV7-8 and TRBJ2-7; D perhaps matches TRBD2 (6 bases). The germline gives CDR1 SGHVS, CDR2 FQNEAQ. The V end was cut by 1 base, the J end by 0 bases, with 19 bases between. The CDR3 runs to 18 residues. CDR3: CASSLEGWGDAGSYEQYF. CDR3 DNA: TGTGCCAGCAGCTTAGAGGGTTGGGGGGACGCCGGCTCCTACGAGCAGTACTTC.

The DNA of the CDR3 is TGTGCCATCAGTGAGTCCATTCCAGGGGTGCCGGTCGGCCCCCAGCATTTT. This codes for CAISESIPGVPVGPQHF. The V gene is TRBV10-3, the J gene TRBJ1-5; perhaps TRBD1 as D (6 bases). V gave up 0 bases and J gave up 10 bases, with 22 bases separating them. Looked up from germline, CDR1 is ENHRY and CDR2 is SYGVKD. The CDR3 sequence is 17 residues long.

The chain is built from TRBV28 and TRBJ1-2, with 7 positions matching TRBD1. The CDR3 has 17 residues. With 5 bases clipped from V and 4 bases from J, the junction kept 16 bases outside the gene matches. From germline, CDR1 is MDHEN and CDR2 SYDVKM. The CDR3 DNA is TGTGCCAGCAGTCTTTCCGCCCACAGGGGAAGGGGCTATGGCTACACCTTC. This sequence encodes CASSLSAHRGRGYGYTF.

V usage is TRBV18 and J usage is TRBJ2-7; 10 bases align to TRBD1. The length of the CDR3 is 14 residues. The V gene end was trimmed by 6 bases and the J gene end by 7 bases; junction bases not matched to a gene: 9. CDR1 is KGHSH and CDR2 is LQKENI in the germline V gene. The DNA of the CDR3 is TGTGCCAGCTCGAGGGACAGGGGCGTGGGTGAGCAGTACTTC. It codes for CASSRDRGVGEQYF.

The CDR3 bases are TGTGCCAGCAGCCGGGCCGGGACAGGCTACAATGAGCAGTTCTTC. Its translation is CASSRAGTGYNEQFF. V gene TRBV11-2 combines with J gene TRBJ2-1, with 8 bases lining up with TRBD1. Germline loops: CDR1 SGHAT, CDR2 FQNNGV. This CDR3 has 15 residues. V shed 5 bases, J shed 3 bases, and the junction held 6 bases outside the gene matches.

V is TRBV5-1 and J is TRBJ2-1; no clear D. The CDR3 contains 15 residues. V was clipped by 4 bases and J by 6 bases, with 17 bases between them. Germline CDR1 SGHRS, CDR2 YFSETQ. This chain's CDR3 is CASSETPLGSNEQFF. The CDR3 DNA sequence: TGCGCCAGCAGCGAAACGCCTCTAGGTTCCAATGAGCAGTTCTTC.

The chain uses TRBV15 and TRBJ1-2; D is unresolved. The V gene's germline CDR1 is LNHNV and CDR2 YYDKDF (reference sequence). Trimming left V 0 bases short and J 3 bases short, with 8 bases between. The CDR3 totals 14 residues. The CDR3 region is CATSRDREYYGYTF. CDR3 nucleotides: TGTGCCACCAGCAGAGATCGAGAGTACTATGGCTACACCTTC.